This passage covers 6 T cell receptor beta chains from one sample sequenced in a study of T cell responses to AZD1222 COVID-19 vaccine. Some clones are missing from TCRdb's copy, which holds only in-frame ones; the method was immunoSEQ multiplex PCR. The sample holds some 200,000 clones, approximately 89% seen once. The sample consisted of peripheral blood, taken 28 days after the second AZD1222 dose. These receptors all come from an adult who received the AZD1222 COVID-19 vaccine.

The rearrangement links TRBV30 to TRBJ2-7; D may be TRBD1 (6 bases). V was shortened by 1 base and J by 4 bases, with 8 bases between the two germline ends. The CDR3 length is 12 residues. Germline loops: CDR1 GTSNPN, CDR2 SVGIG (reference sequence). The CDR3 nucleotides are TGTGCCTGGAGTGCACAGGGTTACGAGCAGTACTTC. Amino acid sequence: CAWSAQGYEQYF.

The rearrangement links TRBV27 to TRBJ2-7; 7 nucleotides align to TRBD1. Germline trimming cut 9 bases from V and 1 base from J; bases unmatched to any gene: 12. The length of the CDR3 is 15 residues. CDR1 is MNHEY and CDR2 is SMNVEV in the germline V gene (reference sequence). CDR3 bases: TGTGCCAGTCCTAGAGACCGGGACAGTTCCTACGAGCAGTACTTC. Protein: CASPRDRDSSYEQYF.

This chain joins TRBV30 and TRBJ2-1, with 7 bases matching TRBD1. Losses at the gene ends were 7 bases for V and 7 bases for J; bases not matched to a gene: 19. Germline V gene sequence: CDR1 GTSNPN, CDR2 SVGIG (reference sequence). The CDR3 is 16 residues long. The CDR3 region is CAFTRPGTAKPNEQFF. CDR3 DNA sequence: TGTGCCTTCACTCGCCCCGGGACAGCGAAACCTAATGAGCAGTTCTTC.

The chain employs TRBV6-2 or TRBV6-3 and TRBJ1-6; D remains unclear. Between the trimmed V and J ends, which lost 2 bases and 2 bases, there was a span of 4 bases. The germline V gene has CDR1 MNHEY and CDR2 SVGEGT. There are 14 residues in the CDR3. CDR3 amino acids: CASSYGAYNSPLHF. CDR3 bases: TGTGCCAGCAGTTACGGAGCCTATAATTCACCCCTCCACTTT.

The rearrangement links TRBV19 to TRBJ2-3, with a weak D call TRBD1 (5 bases). Germline CDR1 and CDR2: LNHDA and SQIVND (reference sequence). The CDR3 covers 14 residues. The V gene lost 5 bases and the J gene lost 2 bases, with 11 bases spanning the gap. In DNA form, the CDR3 reads TGTGCCAGTAGTCCAGACAGAGTCACAGATACGCAGTATTTT. Translated: CASSPDRVTDTQYF. Together with reference TRBV19 and TRBJ2-3, the CDR3 gives the full variable domain: DGGITQSPKYLFRKEGQNVTLSCEQNLNHDAMYWYRQDPGQGLRLIYYSQIVNDFQKGDIAEGYSVSREKKESFPLTVTSAQKNPTAFYLCASSPDRVTDTQYFGPGTRLTVL.

V and J are TRBV28 and TRBJ2-1, with TRBD2 matching over 7 bases. This CDR3 spans 16 amino acids. Germline V gene lookup returns CDR1 MDHEN and CDR2 SYDVKM. V shed 5 bases, J shed 5 bases, and the junction held 12 bases outside the gene matches. The CDR3 here is CASSPVGREENNEQFF. DNA of the CDR3: TGTGCCAGCAGTCCTGTGGGACGGGAGGAGAACAATGAGCAGTTCTTC.